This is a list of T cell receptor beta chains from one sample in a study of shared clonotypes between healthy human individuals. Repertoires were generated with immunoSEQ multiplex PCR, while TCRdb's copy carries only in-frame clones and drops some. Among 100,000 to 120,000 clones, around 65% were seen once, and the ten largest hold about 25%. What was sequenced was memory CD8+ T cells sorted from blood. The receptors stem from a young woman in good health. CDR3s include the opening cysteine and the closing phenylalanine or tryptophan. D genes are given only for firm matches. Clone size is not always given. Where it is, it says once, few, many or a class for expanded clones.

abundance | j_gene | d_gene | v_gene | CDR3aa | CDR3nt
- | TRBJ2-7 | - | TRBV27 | CASRLSRANEQYF | TGTGCCAGCAGACTCTCTAGAGCTAACGAGCAGTACTTC
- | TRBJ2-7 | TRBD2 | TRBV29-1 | CSVQTSESYEQYF | TGCAGCGTTCAAACTAGCGAATCCTACGAGCAGTACTTC
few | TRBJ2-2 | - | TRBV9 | CASSVGGGDTGELFF | TGTGCCAGCAGCGTAGGTGGAGGAGACACCGGGGAGCTGTTTTTT
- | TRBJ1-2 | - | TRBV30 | CAWSVAGGAPNYGYTF | TGTGCCTGGAGTGTAGCCGGAGGGGCCCCTAACTATGGCTACACCTTC
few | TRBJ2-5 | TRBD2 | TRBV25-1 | CASSGSGLAVWDQETQYF | TGTGCCAGCAGTGGATCGGGACTAGCGGTTTGGGACCAAGAGACCCAGTACTTC
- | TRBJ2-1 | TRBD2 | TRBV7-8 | CASRYGTSGYNEQFF | TGTGCCAGCAGGTATGGGACTAGCGGTTACAATGAGCAGTTCTTC
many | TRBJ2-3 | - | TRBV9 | CASSVGGGSDTQYF | TGTGCCAGCAGCGTAGGGGGTGGGTCAGATACGCAGTATTTT
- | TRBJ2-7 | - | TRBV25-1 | CASSGSGAGSYEQYF | TGTGCCAGCAGTGGGTCAGGGGCTGGATCCTACGAGCAGTACTTC
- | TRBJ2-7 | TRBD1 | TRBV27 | CASWDRYYEQYF | TGTGCCAGCTGGGACAGATACTACGAGCAGTACTTC
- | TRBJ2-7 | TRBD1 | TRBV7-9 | CASTDRVEEQYF | TGTGCCAGCACGGACAGGGTAGAAGAGCAGTACTTC
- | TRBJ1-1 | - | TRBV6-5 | CASEAGGNTEAFF | TGTGCCAGCGAGGCGGGCGGAAACACTGAAGCTTTCTTT
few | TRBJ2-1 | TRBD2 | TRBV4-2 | CASSPTASGSSYNEQFF | TGTGCCAGCAGCCCGACAGCTAGCGGAAGCTCCTACAATGAGCAGTTCTTC
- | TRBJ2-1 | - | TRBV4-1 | CASSQDRDFYNEQFF | TGCGCCAGCAGCCAAGATCGGGACTTCTACAATGAGCAGTTCTTC
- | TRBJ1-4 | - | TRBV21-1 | CASSPPYRGRNEKLFF | TGTGCCAGCAGCCCCCCGTACAGGGGGCGTAATGAAAAACTGTTTTTT
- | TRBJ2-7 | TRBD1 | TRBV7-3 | CASSTRWTGAGVYEQYF | TGTGCCAGCAGCACCCGGTGGACAGGGGCAGGAGTCTACGAGCAGTACTTC
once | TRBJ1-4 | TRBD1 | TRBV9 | CASSAPWGQGEKLFF | TGTGCCAGCAGCGCCCCTTGGGGACAGGGGGAAAAACTGTTTTTT
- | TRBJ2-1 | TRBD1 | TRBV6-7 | CASSYGTEKNEQFF | TGTGCCAGCAGTTACGGGACAGAGAAGAATGAGCAGTTCTTC
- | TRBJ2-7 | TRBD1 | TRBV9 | CASSVEARQGIYEQYF | TGTGCCAGCAGCGTAGAGGCGAGACAGGGCATTTACGAGCAGTACTTC
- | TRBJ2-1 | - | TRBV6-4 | CASSAGDIYNEQFF | TGTGCCAGCAGTGCCGGGGACATATACAATGAGCAGTTCTTC
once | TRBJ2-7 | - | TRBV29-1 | CSVVTYEQYF | TGCAGCGTTGTCACCTACGAGCAGTACTTC
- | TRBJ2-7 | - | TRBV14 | CASSQDYGGLYEQYF | TGTGCCAGCAGCCAAGATTACGGGGGCCTATACGAGCAGTACTTC
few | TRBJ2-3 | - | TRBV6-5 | CASSPRTDSTDTQYF | TGTGCCAGCAGTCCAAGGACGGACAGCACAGATACGCAGTATTTT
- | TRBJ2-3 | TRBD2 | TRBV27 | CASSRTTSGRRDTQYF | TGTGCCAGCAGTCGAACGACTAGCGGGAGAAGAGATACGCAGTATTTT
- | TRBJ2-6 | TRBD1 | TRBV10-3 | CAIPRGTVGSVLGANVLTF | TGTGCCATCCCCAGAGGGACAGTTGGAAGTGTCCTGGGGGCCAACGTCCTGACTTTC
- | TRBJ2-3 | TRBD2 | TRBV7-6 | CASSLGLAGGTGTDTQYF | TGTGCCAGCAGCTTAGGACTAGCGGGAGGGACTGGCACAGATACGCAGTATTTT
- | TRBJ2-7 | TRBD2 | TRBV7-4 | CASSLGARESEQYF | TGTGCCAGCAGCTTAGGAGCGCGGGAGAGTGAGCAGTACTTC
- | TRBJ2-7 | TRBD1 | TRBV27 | CASSYGTGSSYEQYF | TGTGCCAGCAGTTACGGGACAGGGAGCTCCTACGAGCAGTACTTC
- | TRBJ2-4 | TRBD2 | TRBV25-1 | CASSGRLAGDKNIQYF | TGTGCCAGCAGTGGCCGACTAGCGGGAGACAAAAACATTCAGTACTTC
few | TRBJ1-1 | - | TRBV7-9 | CASSSGLNTEAFF | TGTGCCAGCAGCTCGGGATTGAACACTGAAGCTTTCTTT
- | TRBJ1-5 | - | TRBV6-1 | CASSAIQGGQPQHF | TGTGCCAGCAGTGCCATTCAAGGTGGTCAGCCCCAGCATTTT
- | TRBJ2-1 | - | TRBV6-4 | CASSDSDPSNEQFF | TGTGCCAGCAGTGACTCGGACCCGTCGAATGAGCAGTTCTTC
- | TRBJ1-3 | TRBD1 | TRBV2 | CASGTGKYSSGNTIYF | TGTGCCAGCGGGACAGGGAAGTATTCCTCTGGAAACACCATATATTTT
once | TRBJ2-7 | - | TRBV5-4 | CASSQEEGGPYEQYF | TGTGCCAGCAGCCAGGAGGAAGGGGGGCCTTACGAGCAGTACTTC
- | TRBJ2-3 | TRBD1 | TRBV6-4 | CASGTGDHSTDTQYF | TGTGCCAGCGGGACAGGGGATCATAGCACAGATACGCAGTATTTT
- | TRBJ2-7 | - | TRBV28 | CAISRPGGTYEQYF | TGTGCCATTTCAAGACCCGGTGGAACCTACGAGCAGTACTTC
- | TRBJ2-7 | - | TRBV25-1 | CASSDQRNYEQYF | TGTGCCAGCAGTGACCAGCGTAACTACGAGCAGTACTTC
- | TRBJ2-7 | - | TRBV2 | CASTNIRGQAYEQYF | TGTGCCAGCACCAACATCCGGGGGCAGGCCTACGAGCAGTACTTC
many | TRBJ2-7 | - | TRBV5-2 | CASSQGLAVSSYEQYF | TGCGCCAGCAGCCAAGGACTAGCGGTTTCATCCTACGAGCAGTACTTC
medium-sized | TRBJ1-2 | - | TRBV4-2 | CASSNRLGLPMDGYTF | TGTGCCAGCAGCAACCGTTTGGGACTCCCAATGGATGGCTACACCTTC